Described below is a single T cell receptor (beta chain) sequence and its context. The target of this receptor is not known. Base qualities are missing; no much larger clone stands one base away. These data belong to a study of T-cell memory formation after mild COVID-19 (dated by TCRdb to 2020 to 2023). For the wider study: TCR sequence clusters from the two donors were largely donor specific. Longitudinal TCRalpha and TCRbeta repertoire sequencing tracked T-cell clones expanding and contracting after mild COVID-19 in a couple of donors. Two young, previously healthy adult volunteers, one female and one male, were included in the cohort.

Data came from an Illumina NovaSeq 6000. cDNA libraries for TCRalpha and TCRbeta were prepared by 5'RACE using constant-segment primers, with sample barcodes and unique molecular identifiers added. Trizol reagent was used to extract RNA from every sample. The libraries were amplified in two PCR steps, and the second step added a second sample barcode and Illumina TruSeq adapters. Libraries were sequenced on an Illumina NovaSeq with 2 x 150 bp paired-end reads. As for the original processing: The reads were demultiplexed and collapsed into UMI-guided consensus sequences using migec v1.2.7. Using mixcr v2.1.11, the UMI consensuses were aligned to TRA and TRB V and J templates and assembled into clonotypes. A clonotype was counted as expanded or contracted only when both edgeR and NoisET called the clonotype significant, with the noise models trained on biological replicates. For edgeR calls, the thresholds were a false discovery rate-adjusted p below 0.01 and a log2 fold-change of 1. As an exploratory analysis of dynamics, max-normalized trajectories of the 1000 most abundant clonotypes were examined with PCA combined with hierarchical clustering. Each responding clone was given a CD4 or CD8 phenotype based on the CD4+ and CD8+ repertoires, which had been sequenced separately. TCRdb reworked the public reads: Q25 trimming with fastp, MiXCR clone assembly, productive beta chains retained. Entries are consolidated by CDR3 protein sequence, retaining the most common genes and DNA. The V and J calls, along with clone size, are taken from TCRdb and not from the paper's own processing. Present in this sample are 300,000 to 350,000 distinct CDR3 sequences, roughly an eighth of which were seen just once. The ten biggest clones cover roughly a fifth of the sample.

PBMCs were isolated by Ficoll-Paque density gradient centrifugation. Results the study describes overall, beyond this receptor: Some responding clones were detected in pre-infection memory, suggesting pre-existing cross-reactive memory T cells joined the SARS-CoV-2 response. The second-wave clones that peaked on day 37 were not confirmed to be SARS-CoV-2 specific. Clones that contracted from day 15 to 85 showed balanced CD4/CD8 phenotypes, whereas a second wave of clones that expanded from day 15 to 37 leaned towards CD4+. Contracting CD4+ clones were found mainly in CM and EM memory subsets, while CD8+ clones were enriched in EMRA. Only a couple of mild cases were covered in the study, and larger cohorts including severe cases with pre-infection samples were considered necessary.

The TCR sequence derives from a man between 18 and 35 years old who had mild COVID-19 (a few samples of this study predate the infection). The sample titles of this study are shuffled in the database, so cell type and time point are left out; the donor was told from shared clones. The sample taken for sequencing was PBMCs or a T cell subset sorted from them (not recorded which).

The CDR3 protein sequence reads: CAWKRGRHNEQFF. The sequence in DNA is TGTGCCTGGAAGAGGGGGCGGCACAATGAGCAGTTCTTC. The rearranged segments are TRBV30 and TRBJ2-1, with 7 junctional bases fitting TRBD1. The germline V gene (reference sequence) supplies CDR1 GTSNPN and CDR2 SVGIG. Spanning cysteine to phenylalanine, the CDR3 consists of 13 amino acids. Left in the record is the CDR3 DNA by itself, 39 bases read in frame from the first base. V loses 4 bases at its end and J loses 5 bases; junction bases beyond the gene matches: 5.